These T cell receptor beta chains were read from a single sample in a study of blood T cell repertoires in COVID-19. The data were produced by immunoSEQ multiplex PCR, yet TCRdb's version contains in-frame clones alone and is incomplete. The repertoire holds around 120,000 clones, with approximately 81% as singletons. Sequenced input: peripheral blood. These receptors were obtained from a human donor in a cohort sampled during active COVID-19. Both conserved end residues are part of each CDR3. The order of the fields is J gene, D gene, clone size, V gene, CDR3 protein, CDR3 DNA. A D gene is named only where the DNA matches it firmly. Size tells how often a clone was seen (once, few, many) or the class of an expanded clone, and some rows leave it out.

>TRBJ1-2|-|-|TRBV2
CASSLDTRLSGYTF
TGTGCCAGCAGTCTTGACACCCGTCTGAGCGGCTACACCTTC
>TRBJ2-7|-|-|TRBV19
CASRPRGGAASSYEQYF
TGTGCCAGTAGACCCCGAGGGGGGGCCGCCTCCTCCTACGAGCAGTACTTC
>TRBJ1-1|-|-|TRBV19
CASMSWVGDTEAFF
TGTGCCAGTATGAGTTGGGTCGGGGACACTGAAGCTTTCTTT
>TRBJ1-5|TRBD1|-|TRBV18
CASSPGTGENNQPQHF
TGTGCCAGCTCACCAGGGACAGGGGAAAACAATCAGCCCCAGCATTTT
>TRBJ2-7|-|few|TRBV27
CASRPRFESEQYF
TGTGCCAGCAGGCCCAGGTTTGAGAGCGAGCAGTACTTC
>TRBJ2-3|TRBD1|-|TRBV5-1
CASSGQGTDTQYF
TGCGCCAGCAGCGGACAGGGTACAGATACGCAGTATTTT
>TRBJ1-1|-|-|TRBV30
CAWGGRGLNTEAFF
TGTGCCTGGGGGGGTCGGGGTTTGAACACTGAAGCTTTCTTT
>TRBJ2-1|TRBD2|-|TRBV3-1/TRBV3-2
CASSQRSTSLSSYNEQFF
TGTGCCAGCAGCCAACGATCGACTAGCTTGAGCTCCTACAATGAGCAGTTCTTC
>TRBJ2-7|-|-|TRBV19
CASSIFGGVSSYEQYF
TGTGCCAGTAGTATATTTGGAGGGGTAAGCTCCTACGAGCAGTACTTC
>TRBJ2-5|-|once|TRBV2
CASSVSQETQYF
TGTGCCAGCAGTGTTAGTCAAGAGACCCAGTACTTC
>TRBJ1-5|TRBD1|-|TRBV7-2
CASSPDRGNQPQHF
TGTGCCAGCAGCCCGGACAGGGGGAATCAGCCCCAGCATTTT
>TRBJ2-1|TRBD2|-|TRBV18
CASSSKGTSGGLSYNEQFF
TGTGCCAGCTCCTCAAAGGGAACTAGCGGGGGGCTCTCCTACAATGAGCAGTTCTTC
>TRBJ1-2|-|once|TRBV12-3/TRBV12-4
CASSLPSYGYTF
TGTGCCAGCAGCCTCCCGTCCTATGGCTACACCTTC
>TRBJ2-4|-|-|TRBV28
CASSVRGLAKNIQYF
TGTGCCAGCAGCGTCCGCGGACTAGCCAAAAACATTCAGTACTTC
>TRBJ2-7|-|-|TRBV11-2
CASSLGDISREQYF
TGTGCCAGCAGCTTGGGGGACATCTCTCGCGAGCAGTACTTC
>TRBJ2-6|-|-|TRBV7-2
CASSLAVLTGTGANVLTF
TGTGCCAGCAGCTTAGCTGTCCTTACAGGGACTGGGGCCAACGTCCTGACTTTC
>TRBJ2-5|-|-|TRBV9
CASSVVERETQYF
TGTGCCAGCAGCGTAGTAGAGCGAGAGACCCAGTACTTC
>TRBJ2-3|TRBD2|-|TRBV4-3
CASRGGTSGGPEDTQYF
TGCGCCAGCAGAGGAGGAACTAGCGGGGGCCCCGAGGATACGCAGTATTTT
>TRBJ1-4|TRBD1|-|TRBV5-8
CASRGDRGGEKLFF
TGTGCCAGCAGAGGGGACAGGGGAGGTGAAAAACTGTTTTTT
>TRBJ2-2|-|-|TRBV30
CAWGGQGGTGELFF
TGTGCCTGGGGTGGACAGGGAGGGACCGGGGAGCTGTTTTTT
>TRBJ2-2|TRBD1|-|TRBV28
CAITSGTVSTGELFF
TGTGCCATCACCTCCGGGACAGTTTCGACCGGGGAGCTGTTTTTT
>TRBJ1-6|TRBD1|-|TRBV5-1
CASSRETGENSPLHF
TGCGCCAGCAGCAGAGAGACAGGGGAAAATTCACCCCTCCACTTT
>TRBJ2-5|-|once|TRBV5-1
CASSVTGEPRETQYF
TGCGCCAGCAGCGTAACAGGCGAACCTCGGGAGACCCAGTACTTC
>TRBJ1-5|TRBD1|few|TRBV6-5
CASNQGAGQPQHF
TGTGCCAGCAATCAGGGGGCGGGACAGCCCCAGCATTTT
>TRBJ2-5|-|-|TRBV9
CASSVRPLDGEETQYF
TGTGCCAGCAGCGTAAGACCTCTAGATGGAGAGGAGACCCAGTACTTC
>TRBJ1-1|TRBD1|few|TRBV27
CASSPNTGGLNTEAFF
TGTGCCAGCAGTCCGAATACAGGGGGCCTGAACACTGAAGCTTTCTTT
>TRBJ2-1|-|-|TRBV7-8
CASSFTRQVTEQFF
TGTGCCAGCAGCTTCACTAGGCAGGTTACTGAGCAGTTCTTC
>TRBJ2-7|-|-|TRBV5-1
CASSLEGRGGEQYF
TGCGCCAGCAGCTTGGAGGGCAGGGGCGGCGAGCAGTACTTC
>TRBJ2-1|TRBD2|-|TRBV7-3
CASSLTSGRYSEQFF
TGTGCCAGCAGCCTGACTAGCGGGAGATATAGTGAGCAGTTCTTC
>TRBJ2-7|-|-|TRBV11-2
CATATAPYEQYF
TGTGCCACGGCGACAGCCCCCTACGAGCAGTACTTC
>TRBJ1-2|TRBD1|-|TRBV28
CASSSGTANYGYTF
TGTGCCAGCAGTTCCGGGACAGCGAACTATGGCTACACCTTC
>TRBJ1-5|-|-|TRBV5-8
CASSLAWGGNQPQHF
TGTGCCAGCAGCTTGGCCTGGGGAGGCAATCAGCCCCAGCATTTT
>TRBJ2-5|TRBD2|once|TRBV2
CASSERRGGLETQYF
TGTGCCAGCAGTGAAAGGCGGGGGGGATTGGAGACCCAGTACTTC
>TRBJ2-1|TRBD2|-|TRBV7-9
CASSPSLAGGYNEQFF
TGTGCCAGCAGCCCATCTCTAGCGGGAGGCTACAATGAGCAGTTCTTC
>TRBJ1-1|-|once|TRBV19
CASSIEQGLGNTEAFF
TGTGCCAGTAGTATAGAGCAGGGGCTGGGGAACACTGAAGCTTTCTTT
>TRBJ2-7|TRBD1|once|TRBV29-1
CSVGGTGDEQYF
TGCAGCGTTGGGGGGACAGGGGACGAGCAGTACTTC
>TRBJ2-1|-|-|TRBV5-1
CASSLVQGSYNEQFF
TGCGCCAGCAGCTTGGTACAGGGTTCCTACAATGAGCAGTTCTTC
>TRBJ1-5|-|-|TRBV28
CASSPSLFIQPQHF
TGTGCCAGCAGTCCCAGTCTGTTTATTCAGCCCCAGCATTTT
>TRBJ1-4|-|-|TRBV7-9
CASTHWGVNEKLFF
TGTGCCAGCACCCACTGGGGGGTTAATGAAAAACTGTTTTTT
>TRBJ1-4|TRBD1|once|TRBV7-9
CASSPRRTGWDEKLFF
TGTGCCAGCAGCCCCCGCAGGACAGGGTGGGATGAAAAACTGTTTTTT
>TRBJ1-3|TRBD1|-|TRBV9
CASSVTGGRGNTIYF
TGTGCCAGCAGCGTGACAGGGGGCAGAGGAAACACCATATATTTT
>TRBJ2-7|TRBD2|-|TRBV7-2
CASSLGLAGGYEQYF
TGTGCCAGCAGCTTAGGGCTAGCGGGGGGCTACGAGCAGTACTTC
>TRBJ2-7|-|-|TRBV5-1
CASSLDGHEQYF
TGCGCCAGCAGCTTGGATGGCCACGAGCAGTACTTC
>TRBJ2-1|-|-|TRBV2
CASEVAYNEQFF
TGTGCCAGCGAGGTAGCATACAATGAGCAGTTCTTC
>TRBJ2-3|-|-|TRBV3-1/TRBV3-2
CASSQETSGADTQYF
TGTGCCAGCAGCCAAGAAACGTCAGGGGCGGATACGCAGTATTTT
>TRBJ2-3|-|-|TRBV6-1
CASSDPVDTQYF
TGTGCCAGCAGTGACCCTGTAGATACGCAGTATTTT